The 16 T cell receptor beta chains in this list originate from one sample, sequenced in a study of blood T cell repertoires in COVID-19. The data were produced by immunoSEQ multiplex PCR, yet TCRdb's version contains in-frame clones alone and is incomplete. This sample has around 200,000 clones; about nine tenths occur once, and the top ten carry under 3.5%. Sequenced sample: peripheral blood. The receptors shown here come from a man between 65 and 79 years old with acute or convalescent COVID-19.

The chain carries TRBV19 and TRBJ2-1; 10 bases fit TRBD1. There are 17 residues in the CDR3. Germline CDR1 LNHDA, CDR2 SQIVND (reference sequence). V lost 5 bases to trimming and J lost 0 bases; unmatched junction nucleotides: 7. The CDR3 sequence is CASSDRGPLSSYNEQFF. The CDR3 DNA reads as TGTGCCAGTAGTGACAGGGGGCCCTTGAGCTCCTACAATGAGCAGTTCTTC. The variable domain in full, with the rest retrieved from reference TRBV19 and TRBJ2-1, is DGGITQSPKYLFRKEGQNVTLSCEQNLNHDAMYWYRQDPGQGLRLIYYSQIVNDFQKGDIAEGYSVSREKKESFPLTVTSAQKNPTAFYLCASSDRGPLSSYNEQFFGPGTRLTVL.

This clone showed up just once. This rearrangement joins TRBV7-9 to TRBJ1-2; D possibly corresponds to TRBD1 (5 bases). The CDR3 loop spans 16 amino acids. Trimming removed 5 bases from V and 6 bases from J, with 22 bases in between. Germline loops: CDR1 SEHNR, CDR2 FQNEAQ (reference sequence). The CDR3 region has the DNA TGTGCCAGCAGCCCTAGGGGTGTAGGACCCGGAAATGGCTACACCTTC. Its protein product is CASSPRGVGPGNGYTF.

V is TRBV28 and J is TRBJ2-5, with D possibly TRBD2 on 6 matching bases. CDR3 length equals 15 residues. V was clipped by 6 bases and J by 5 bases, with 19 bases between them. Germline V lookup: CDR1 MDHEN, CDR2 SYDVKM. CDR3 protein: CASSLRGLGEETQYF. The CDR3 DNA follows: TGTGCCAGCAGCCTAAGGGGACTCGGGGAGGAGACCCAGTACTTC.

This chain uses TRBV5-1 with TRBJ2-3, with 10 nucleotides matching TRBD2. This CDR3 comprises 17 residues. Germline V lookup: CDR1 SGHRS, CDR2 YFSETQ. With 0 bases clipped from V and 5 bases from J, the junction kept 9 bases outside the gene matches. The CDR3 DNA reads as TGCGCCAGCAGCTTGGCGAGGGACAGCGGGAGGGGAGATACGCAGTATTTT. It yields the protein CASSLARDSGRGDTQYF.

This clone has a single count. This chain uses TRBV7-2 with TRBJ2-5; D is undetermined. Trimming removed 1 base at V and 1 base at J, with 7 bases between. CDR3 length: 14 amino acids. Germline CDR1 SGHTA, CDR2 FQGNSA. The DNA of the CDR3 is TGTGCCAGCAGCTTAGTGGCGGCCCAAGAGACCCAGTACTTC. This gives the protein CASSLVAAQETQYF.

This chain links TRBV2 with TRBJ2-1; 15 nucleotides align to TRBD2. In germline, CDR1 is SNHLY, CDR2 FYNNEI. The V and J ends lost 8 bases and 7 bases, in that order; junction bases with no gene match: 6. CDR3 length: 15 residues. In DNA, the CDR3 is TGTGCCAGCGGTCGGACTAGCGGGAGGGTAAATGAGCAGTTCTTC. Its protein is CASGRTSGRVNEQFF.

The genes are TRBV6-5 and TRBJ1-5; 7 bases map to TRBD1. Per the germline V gene, CDR1 is MNHEY and CDR2 is SVGAGI. V trimming: 7 bases; J trimming: 5 bases; junction bases outside the gene matches: 8. CDR3 length equals 14 residues. CDR3 DNA: TGTGCCAGCAATGCGGGACAGATAGATCAGCCCCAGCATTTT. This sequence encodes CASNAGQIDQPQHF.

The V call is TRBV29-1, the J call TRBJ2-7, with D hard to call. The CDR3 sequence is 12 residues long. Trimming stripped 7 bases from V and 3 bases from J, with 13 bases between. Germline values: CDR1 SQVTM, CDR2 ANQGSEA. CDR3 nucleotides: TGCAGCGGGAGCGTCAAGGACTACGAGCAGTACTTC. Its protein is CSGSVKDYEQYF.

The chain links TRBV6-5 to TRBJ2-7; maybe TRBD1 (7 bases). The CDR3 runs to 14 residues. The V gene's germline CDR1 is MNHEY and CDR2 SVGAGI. Trimming stripped 4 bases from V and 7 bases from J, with 17 bases between. CDR3 DNA sequence: TGTGCCAGCAGTTTCCGAGGGGACAGCGGGGAGCAGTACTTC. Translating it yields CASSFRGDSGEQYF.

The V call is TRBV7-9, the J call TRBJ2-3; D perhaps matches TRBD2 (7 bases). Germline V gene sequence: CDR1 SEHNR, CDR2 FQNEAQ (reference sequence). This CDR3 has 17 amino acids. V lost 0 bases to trimming and J lost 2 bases, with 15 bases between them. CDR3 residues: CASSLALWAGATDTQYF. The CDR3 DNA follows: TGTGCCAGCAGCTTAGCGCTCTGGGCGGGGGCCACAGATACGCAGTATTTT.

This chain uses TRBV9 with TRBJ1-1; D remains ambiguous. CDR1 SGDLS and CDR2 YYNGEE come from the germline V gene. V was trimmed by 4 bases and J by 4 bases, leaving 17 bases between them. The CDR3 has 15 residues. The CDR3 loop reads CASSPRVTEGTEAFF. The DNA of the CDR3 is TGTGCCAGCAGCCCCCGGGTCACTGAAGGCACTGAAGCTTTCTTT.

This clone came up a few times. The chain carries TRBV27 and TRBJ2-7, with a weak D call TRBD1 (5 bases). CDR1 is MNHEY, CDR2 SMNVEV, per germline (reference sequence). The V and J ends lost 5 bases and 0 bases respectively, with 11 bases between them. This CDR3 has 14 amino acids. CDR3 nucleotides: TGTGCCAGCAGTCCCCACAGGTTCTCCTACGAGCAGTACTTC. It yields the protein CASSPHRFSYEQYF.

The rearrangement joins TRBV29-1 to TRBJ1-2, with a tentative D call TRBD1 (5 bases). Germline V gene lookup returns CDR1 SQVTM and CDR2 ANQGSEA. Trimming pared 2 bases from V and 7 bases from J, leaving 8 bases between. This CDR3 region has 11 residues. CDR3 in DNA: TGCAGCGTTGAAAGGGGTACTGGCTACACCTTC. Its protein is CSVERGTGYTF.

The chain recombines TRBV14 with TRBJ2-7; D uncertain. CDR1 is SGHDN and CDR2 is FVKESK in the germline V gene. The V and J ends lost 1 base and 7 bases respectively, with 11 bases between them. The CDR3 covers 13 residues. The DNA for the CDR3 is TGTGCCAGCAGCCAAGGGCTGGGCTGGGAGCAGTACTTC. It is translated as CASSQGLGWEQYF.

Comments on this clone: This sample also contains other DNA sequences that code for the same CDR3. The chain is built from TRBV7-2 and TRBJ2-5; tentatively, D is TRBD2 (6 bases). V lost 5 bases and J 3 bases, leaving 10 bases between the germline ends. Germline CDR1 and CDR2: SGHTA and FQGNSA. The CDR3 has 13 residues. CDR3 residues: CASSRGGEETQYF. The CDR3 bases are TGTGCCAGCAGCCGGGGAGGCGAAGAGACCCAGTACTTC. Using reference TRBV7-2 and TRBJ2-5 for the parts outside the CDR3, the full variable domain is GAGVSQSPSNKVTEKGKDVELRCDPISGHTALYWYRQSLGQGLEFLIYFQGNSAPDKSGLPSDRFSAERTGGSVSTLTIQRTQQEDSAVYLCASSRGGEETQYFGPGTRLLVL.

The chain joins TRBV7-2 to TRBJ1-6; D might be TRBD1 (5 bases). Germline-derived CDR1 and CDR2 are SGHTA and FQGNSA. The CDR3 totals 17 residues. Trimming removed 5 bases from V and 8 bases from J, with 22 bases in between. CDR3 bases: TGTGCCAGCAGCCCAACCGCCAGGGTGGGGGGGGATTCACCCCTCCACTTT. Translation: CASSPTARVGGDSPLHF.